This T cell receptor (beta chain) derives from a study of regulatory T cells in long-lasting Graves disease. TCR beta libraries were built with iRepertoire HTBI primers and Arm-PCR of CDR3 regions. TCRdb fed the multiplex PCR reads into MiXCR, producing one record per CDR3 protein. This sample yields 400,000 to 500,000 distinct CDR3 sequences, of which 11% to 15% are seen a single time; about 15% belongs to the top ten. This clonotype was picked up a small number of times. The ends were cut back, 4 bases at V and 0 bases at J, with 13 bases in the middle. Germline V lookup: CDR1 LNHDA, CDR2 SQIVND (reference sequence). This CDR3 spans 15 amino acids. As for time point: newly diagnosed GD, antithyroid drugs for less than 3 months. Making the TCR library involved RNA that had been extracted from PBMCs. These data were also filed under a second study, of T cells in Graves' hyperthyroidism and ophthalmopathy. That work adds: Expanded thyroid clonotypes (above 0.001) were mostly also found in blood.

Material: peripheral blood mononuclear cells (PBMCs), obtained at new diagnosis, from a patient treated with antithyroid drugs. This chain links TRBV19 with TRBJ2-7; D possibly corresponds to TRBD1 (6 bases). This receptor was obtained from a woman aged 45-59 years with Graves disease. The CDR3 protein is CASSTTGLSSYEQYF. DNA for the CDR3: TGTGCCAGTAGTACCACAGGGTTGAGCTCCTACGAGCAGTACTTC.